The 23 T cell receptor beta chains below all came from one sample that was sequenced in a study of cytomegalovirus exposure and HLA in healthy donors. PCR amplification relied on 60 Vbeta primers (plus 13 Jbeta primers). Measured with immunoSEQ multiplex PCR; TCRdb has only the in-frame clones, and not every one. The table counts around 48,000 clones; about 2.5% lies in the top ten. The sequenced sample was PBMCs. These receptors were obtained from a female donor in good health and CMV-seronegative.

This chain uses TRBV19 with TRBJ2-6; D may be TRBD1 (6 bases). The germline V and J ends were trimmed by 5 bases and 2 bases, with 13 bases remaining between them. The germline V gene encodes CDR1 LNHDA and CDR2 SQIVND (reference sequence). The CDR3 sequence is 16 residues long. CDR3 nucleotides: TGTGCCAGTAGTGTCCGGACAGAACCTGGGGCCAACGTCCTGACTTTC. It codes for CASSVRTEPGANVLTF.

The J gene is TRBJ2-7, the V gene TRBV13, with TRBD2 identical over 10 bases. Germline CDR1 PRHDT, CDR2 FYEKMQ (reference sequence). This CDR3 has 16 residues. V dropped 2 bases and J dropped 5; count of bases not matched to a gene: 9. For the CDR3, the DNA is TGTGCCAGCAGCTTACGGGTCGGGCTAGCGGGAGACGAGCAGTACTTC. Translated: CASSLRVGLAGDEQYF. The variable domain in full, with the rest retrieved from reference TRBV13 and TRBJ2-7, is AAGVIQSPRHLIKEKRETATLKCYPIPRHDTVYWYQQGPGQDPQFLISFYEKMQSDKGSIPDRFSAQQFSDYHSELNMSSLELGDSALYFCASSLRVGLAGDEQYFGPGTRLTVT.

The chain combines TRBV6-5 with TRBJ1-1; 7 bases are shared with TRBD1. Germline values: CDR1 MNHEY, CDR2 SVGAGI. Trimming cost V 5 bases and J 1 base; bases outside gene matches: 7. CDR3 length: 15 amino acids. This CDR3 is CASSRGDRPNTEAFF. DNA for the CDR3: TGTGCCAGCAGTAGGGGGGACAGACCGAACACTGAAGCTTTCTTT.

The rearrangement joins TRBV7-8 to TRBJ1-5, with TRBD1 identical over 7 bases. The CDR3 covers 16 residues. Germline CDR1 is SGHVS and CDR2 is FQNEAQ. Trimming cost V 7 bases and J 2 bases; bases outside gene matches: 11. The CDR3: CASTESGGIGNQPQHF. The CDR3 bases are TGTGCCAGCACCGAATCAGGGGGAATCGGCAATCAGCCCCAGCATTTT.

This rearrangement joins TRBV5-1 to TRBJ2-3; D is ambiguous. The CDR3 extends over 15 amino acids. Trimming shortened V by 4 bases and J by 0 bases, and 12 bases separated the two germline ends. Germline loops: CDR1 SGHRS, CDR2 YFSETQ. DNA for the CDR3: TGCGCCAGCAGCATATCGACTTCTAGCACAGATACGCAGTATTTT. Translating it yields CASSISTSSTDTQYF.

The V call is TRBV7-9, the J call TRBJ2-3; D perhaps matches TRBD2 (6 bases). CDR1 SEHNR and CDR2 FQNEAQ come from the germline V gene (reference sequence). Trimming shortened V by 5 bases and J by 5 bases, and 8 bases separated the two germline ends. This CDR3 spans 12 amino acids. CDR3 protein: CASSPGGDTQYF. The CDR3 DNA is TGTGCCAGCAGCCCCGGGGGAGATACGCAGTATTTT.

With respect to this clone: Mismatch with germline at one junction end may stem from a read error. V and J are TRBV29-1 and TRBJ2-1; TRBD1 matches at 9 bases. Germline CDR1 reads SQVTM; CDR2 reads ANQGSEA. CDR3 length equals 16 residues. CDR3 coding DNA: TGCAGCGTTGAGGGGACAGGGCCGAGCTCCGACAATGAGCAGTTCTTC. Residues: CSVEGTGPSSDNEQFF.

The chain uses TRBV11-3 and TRBJ2-4; D gene uncertain. The CDR3 covers 12 residues. V lost 5 bases and J lost 2, with 4 bases in between. The germline gives CDR1 SGHNT, CDR2 YENEEA. Written as DNA, the CDR3 is TGTGCCAGCAGCCCCACCAAAAACATTCAGTACTTC. Amino acid sequence: CASSPTKNIQYF.

The chain employs TRBV29-1 and TRBJ2-7; 9 bases line up with TRBD1. Unmatched junction bases numbered 11, after V lost 7 bases and J lost 4 bases. Per germline, CDR1 SQVTM and CDR2 ANQGSEA. This CDR3 spans 14 amino acids. CDR3 protein: CSAGQGIRSYEQYF. The CDR3 coding sequence is TGCAGCGCAGGACAGGGGATACGTTCATACGAGCAGTACTTC.

In DNA form, the CDR3 reads TGTGCCAGCAGGTACACTACAGGGGGCGGAAACACCATATATTTT. Its protein is CASRYTTGGGNTIYF. V usage is TRBV2 and J usage is TRBJ1-3; 9 bases align to TRBD1. V lost 6 bases to trimming and J lost 4 bases; unmatched junction nucleotides: 7. This CDR3 is built from 15 residues. In germline, CDR1 is SNHLY, CDR2 FYNNEI.

The chain uses TRBV6-6 and TRBJ2-7; 8 nucleotides align to TRBD2. CDR1 and CDR2 (germline): MNHNY, SVGAGI (reference sequence). The CDR3 is 15 residues long. V gave up 5 bases and J gave up 0 bases; unmatched junction bases: 6. CDR3 amino acids: CASSHRAGASYEQYF. The CDR3, as DNA: TGTGCCAGCAGTCACCGAGCGGGGGCCTCCTACGAGCAGTACTTC.

V usage is TRBV5-1 and J usage is TRBJ2-7; the D gene is possibly TRBD1 (5 bases). The CDR3 length is 14 residues. Germline CDR1 SGHRS, CDR2 YFSETQ. V dropped 0 bases and J dropped 2 bases, with 9 bases sitting between them. CDR3 nucleotides: TGCGCCAGCAGCTTGGGGACACCCACCTACGAGCAGTACTTC. This encodes CASSLGTPTYEQYF.

As concerns this clone: The germline gene is not matched at one end of the junction; a read error may be the cause. V and J are TRBV30 and TRBJ1-1, with 9 bases identical to TRBD1. Germline-derived CDR1 and CDR2 are GTSNPN and SVGIG (reference sequence). The CDR3 consists of 15 residues. CDR3 protein: CAGSGTGYGDTEAFF. The CDR3 nucleotides are TGTGCCGGGAGCGGGACAGGGTACGGAGACACTGAAGCTTTCTTT.

The V call is TRBV18, the J call TRBJ2-5; no firm D call. This CDR3 region has 16 residues. Trimming took 3 bases from V and 5 from J, leaving 19 bases between them. Germline CDR1 KGHSH, CDR2 LQKENI. This CDR3 is CASSPKSELAGETQYF. As DNA, the CDR3 is TGTGCCAGCTCACCCAAGTCCGAACTGGCCGGGGAGACCCAGTACTTC.

This rearrangement joins TRBV6-5 to TRBJ1-5; 9 positions match TRBD1. The ends lost 6 bases at V and 8 bases at J; junction bases unmatched: 8. The CDR3 runs to 14 residues. In germline, CDR1 is MNHEY, CDR2 SVGAGI. The CDR3 DNA is TGTGCCAGCAGCAACGGACAGGGGCAGAAGCCCCAGCATTTT. Protein sequence: CASSNGQGQKPQHF.

The V and J genes are TRBV28 and TRBJ1-1, with D possibly TRBD1 on 6 matching bases. This CDR3 comprises 13 residues. V lost 2 bases, J lost 6 bases, and 10 bases lay in between. CDR1 and CDR2 (germline): MDHEN, SYDVKM. CDR3 sequence: CASSLPGGAEAFF. The CDR3 region has the DNA TGTGCCAGCAGTTTACCGGGGGGCGCTGAAGCTTTCTTT. The entire variable domain, with the rest obtained from reference TRBV28 and TRBJ1-1, is as follows: DVKVTQSSRYLVKRTGEKVFLECVQDMDHENMFWYRQDPGLGLRLIYFSYDVKMKEKGDIPEGYSVSREKKERFSLILESASTNQTSMYLCASSLPGGAEAFFGQGTRLTVV.

The chain has TRBV18 and TRBJ1-1; 7 bases are shared with TRBD1. Germline trimming cut 2 bases from V and 4 bases from J; bases unmatched to any gene: 10. Germline values: CDR1 KGHSH, CDR2 LQKENI. The CDR3 loop spans 16 amino acids. In DNA form, the CDR3 reads TGTGCCAGCTCACCATCGGTACAGGGGTTGGGCACTGAAGCTTTCTTT. Encoded protein: CASSPSVQGLGTEAFF.

V is TRBV19 and J is TRBJ1-1, with 8 bases identical to TRBD1. The V and J ends lost 5 bases and 6 bases, in that order; junction bases with no gene match: 8. In germline, CDR1 is LNHDA, CDR2 SQIVND (reference sequence). This CDR3 contains 14 residues. The CDR3 loop is CASSPLQQGAEAFF. For the CDR3, the DNA is TGTGCCAGTAGTCCACTTCAACAGGGGGCTGAAGCTTTCTTT.

The gene calls are TRBV6-1 and TRBJ2-3, with 11 bases aligning to TRBD2. The CDR3 length is 18 residues. Germline V gene data show CDR1 as MNHNS and CDR2 as SASEGT. V dropped 2 bases and J dropped 3; count of bases not matched to a gene: 10. Here the CDR3 reads CASSEIWRLAGGTDTQYF. In DNA form, the CDR3 reads TGTGCCAGCAGTGAAATCTGGCGCCTAGCGGGAGGTACAGATACGCAGTATTTT.

This chain joins TRBV27 and TRBJ1-1; tentative D call: TRBD1 (5 bases). Germline V lookup: CDR1 MNHEY, CDR2 SMNVEV (reference sequence). CDR3 length equals 16 residues. Trimming took 3 bases from V and 1 from J, leaving 15 bases between them. The CDR3: CASSFGRGGRNTEAFF. The CDR3 DNA reads TGTGCCAGCAGTTTTGGGAGGGGTGGAAGGAACACTGAAGCTTTCTTT.

V and J are TRBV11-1 and TRBJ1-4; 7 bases are a match to TRBD1. V was clipped by 5 bases and J by 8 bases; unmatched bases: 8. The CDR3 is made up of 14 amino acids. Germline CDR1 and CDR2: SGHAT and FQDESV (reference sequence). CDR3 bases: TGTGCCAGCAGCGATCGACAGGGAAGGGAAAAACTGTTTTTT. Amino acid sequence: CASSDRQGREKLFF. The whole variable domain, remainder taken from reference TRBV11-1 and TRBJ1-4, is EAEVAQSPRYKITEKSQAVAFWCDPISGHATLYWYRQILGQGPELLVQFQDESVVDDSQLPKDRFSAERLKGVDSTLKIQPAELGDSAMYLCASSDRQGREKLFFGSGTQLSVL.

The rearrangement joins TRBV2 to TRBJ1-2; 10 bases agree with TRBD1. V dropped 4 bases and J dropped 2; count of bases not matched to a gene: 4. This CDR3 is 15 amino acids long. Germline CDR1 and CDR2: SNHLY and FYNNEI. CDR3 nucleotide sequence: TGTGCCAGCAGTGTCCGGACAGGGGGAAACTATGGCTACACCTTC. This translates into CASSVRTGGNYGYTF.

The rearrangement links TRBV7-9 to TRBJ1-2; D may be TRBD1 (5 bases). Germline V CDR1 and CDR2: SEHNR, FQNEAQ (reference sequence). V lost 5 bases and J lost 5, with 12 bases in between. This CDR3 has 13 amino acids. CDR3 bases: TGTGCCAGCAGCCTGGACAAAGGATATGGCTACACCTTC. Its translation is CASSLDKGYGYTF. Full variable domain (missing parts from reference TRBV7-9 and TRBJ1-2): DTGVSQNPRHKITKRGQNVTFRCDPISEHNRLYWYRQTLGQGPEFLTYFQNEAQLEKSRLLSDRFSAERPKGSFSTLEIQRTEQGDSAMYLCASSLDKGYGYTFGSGTRLTVV.